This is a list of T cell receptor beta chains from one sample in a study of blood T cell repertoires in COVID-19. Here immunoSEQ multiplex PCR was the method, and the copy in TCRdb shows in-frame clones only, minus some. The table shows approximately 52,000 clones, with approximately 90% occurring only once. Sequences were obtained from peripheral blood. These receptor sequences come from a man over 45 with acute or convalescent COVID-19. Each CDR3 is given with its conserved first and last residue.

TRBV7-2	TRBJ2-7	CASSFSRGAAYEQYF
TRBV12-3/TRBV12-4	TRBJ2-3	CASSFTEADTQYF
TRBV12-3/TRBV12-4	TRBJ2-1	CASSRSEQFF
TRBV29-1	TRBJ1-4	CSVATGGANEKLFF
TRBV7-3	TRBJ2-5	CASSLNPKGRGGQETQYF
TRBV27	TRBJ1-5	CAVRQFTNQPQHF
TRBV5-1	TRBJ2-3	CASTTGMAGDTQYF
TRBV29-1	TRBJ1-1	CSVDFSVASTEAFF
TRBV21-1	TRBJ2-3	CASSKCRNRARTDTQYF
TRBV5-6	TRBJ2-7	CASTTGRGSLSEQYF
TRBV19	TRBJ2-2	CASSNRVTGELFF
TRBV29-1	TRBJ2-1	CSVDSGGEQFF
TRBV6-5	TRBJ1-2	CASRPGQGNYGYTF
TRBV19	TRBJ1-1	CASSVKGVGWTEAFF
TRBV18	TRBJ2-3	CASSPPSQGDTQYF
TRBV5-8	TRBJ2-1	CASPNSGGASSYNEQFF
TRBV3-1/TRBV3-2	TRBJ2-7	CASSRRTGGYEQYF
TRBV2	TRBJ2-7	CASREWTGGEDEQYF
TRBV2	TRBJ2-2	CASETGTSGNTGELFF
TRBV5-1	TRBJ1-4	CASSPGSGTNEKLFF
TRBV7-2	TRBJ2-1	CASSLMGQGAGNEQFF
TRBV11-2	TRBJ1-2	CASSLGGQGFDGYTF
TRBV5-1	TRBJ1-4	CASRRGTGNEKLFF
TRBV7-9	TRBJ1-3	CASSLETVGNTIYF
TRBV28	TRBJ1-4	CASSLSSSGHNEKLFF
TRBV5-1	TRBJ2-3	CASSLGSRLAGGLDTQYF
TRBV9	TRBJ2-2	CASSAQGYTGELFF
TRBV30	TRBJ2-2	CACQPGLGRSGELFF
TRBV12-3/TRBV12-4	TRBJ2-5	CASRLRETQYF
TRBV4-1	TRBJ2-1	CASSQEGLSSYNEQFF
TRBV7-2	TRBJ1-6	CASSLESTRFGSPLHF
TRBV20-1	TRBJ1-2	CSASTGVGHGYTF
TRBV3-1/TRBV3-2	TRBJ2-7	CASSRTGVSYEQYF
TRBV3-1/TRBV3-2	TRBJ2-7	CASSTTSGGYEQYF
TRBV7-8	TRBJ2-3	CASSLETGDTQYF
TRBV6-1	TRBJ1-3	CASRPGGSGGNTIYF
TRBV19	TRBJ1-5	CASSIDGTEGIKQAQHF
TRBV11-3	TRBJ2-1	CASSPSTGVSNEQFF
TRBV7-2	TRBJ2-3	CASSSGGSTDTQYF
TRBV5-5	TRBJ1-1	CASSLVLPVIEAFF
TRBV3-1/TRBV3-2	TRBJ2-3	CASSQDLGSLTQYF
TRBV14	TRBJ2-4	CASSRTGVKNIQYF
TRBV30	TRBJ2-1	CAWSAGGPYNEQFF
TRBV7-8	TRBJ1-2	CASSLAAANNYGYTF
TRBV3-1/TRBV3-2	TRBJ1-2	CASSQWGANYGYTF
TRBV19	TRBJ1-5	CASSIGVKDSRYQPQHF
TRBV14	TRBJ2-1	CASSLGGSSYNEQFF